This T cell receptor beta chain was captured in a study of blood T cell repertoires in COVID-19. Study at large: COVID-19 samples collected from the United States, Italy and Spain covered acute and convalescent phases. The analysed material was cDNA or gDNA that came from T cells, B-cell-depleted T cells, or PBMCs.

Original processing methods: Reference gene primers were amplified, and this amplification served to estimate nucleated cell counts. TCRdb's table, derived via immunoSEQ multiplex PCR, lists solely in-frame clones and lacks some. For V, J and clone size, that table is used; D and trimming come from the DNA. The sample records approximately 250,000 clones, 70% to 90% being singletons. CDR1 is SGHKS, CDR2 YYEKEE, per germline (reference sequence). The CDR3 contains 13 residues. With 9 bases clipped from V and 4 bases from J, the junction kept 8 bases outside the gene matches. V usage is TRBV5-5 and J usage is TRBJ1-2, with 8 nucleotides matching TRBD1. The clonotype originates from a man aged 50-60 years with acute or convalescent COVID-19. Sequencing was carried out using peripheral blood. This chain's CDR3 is CATRQGTSYGYTF. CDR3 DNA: TGTGCCACCCGACAGGGGACCTCCTATGGCTACACCTTC.